This TCR beta chain was documented in a study of cytomegalovirus exposure and HLA in healthy donors. Both 60 Vbeta primers and 13 Jbeta primers went into the PCR. Sequenced by immunoSEQ multiplex PCR; TCRdb stores in-frame clones only, minus some. The top ten clones hold more than 6% of a sample with about 110,000 clones, 76% of them seen once. The germline V gene has CDR1 SNHLY and CDR2 FYNNEI. This CDR3 has 14 amino acids. V lost 7 bases to trimming and J lost 2 bases; unmatched junction nucleotides: 8. This chain connects TRBV2 to TRBJ2-7, with 7 bases identical to TRBD2. The sequencing input was PBMCs. The source of this sequence is a woman in her fifties or sixties in good health and CMV-seropositive. For the CDR3, the DNA is TGTGCCAGCAACCCGAGCGGGGTCCCCTACGAGCAGTACTTC. The encoded protein is CASNPSGVPYEQYF.